This is a list of T cell receptor beta chains from one sample in a study of blood T cells in healthy people across ages. TCRdb passed the 5' RACE reads through MiXCR, listing each CDR3 protein once. This sample has some 880,000 distinct CDR3 sequences; roughly 35% occur once, and the top ten carry 10% to 15%. Sample: blood. The receptors come from a man aged 18 to 30 in good health. Both conserved end residues are part of each CDR3. Each record gives: J gene, CDR3 length, V gene, CDR3 protein.

TRBJ2-3	13	TRBV2	CASCWRLSGTQYF
TRBJ1-4	12	TRBV12-3/TRBV12-4	CAIGQGGEKLFF
TRBJ2-5	14	TRBV20-1	CSASTSGGVFAQYF
TRBJ2-2	14	TRBV9	CASSPSNGPGELFF
TRBJ2-3	18	TRBV13	CASSLTSGVYGDSDTQYF
TRBJ2-1	17	TRBV4-1	CASSQPLLGTQGNGQFF
TRBJ2-3	13	TRBV27	CASSPPGRRTQYF
TRBJ1-2	13	TRBV20-1	CSASGGTNYGYTF
TRBJ2-1	15	TRBV20-1	CSARDRQGNPNEQFF
TRBJ2-7	13	TRBV16	CASSQILGAEQYF
TRBJ2-1	16	TRBV15	CATSRDLGLAVYEQFF
TRBJ2-7	13	TRBV30	CASEGQENYEQYF
TRBJ2-1	15	TRBV19	CASSIAAGSYNEQFF
TRBJ1-2	14	TRBV5-1	CASSVDPGGGGYTF
TRBJ2-3	14	TRBV12-3/TRBV12-4	CATRIAGGTDTQYF
TRBJ2-3	17	TRBV4-2	CASSRGTTGGSTDTQYF
TRBJ1-1	13	TRBV6-5	CASSYSIRGGAFF
TRBJ1-5	21	TRBV20-1	CSARERTWRDGQRKGNQPQHF
TRBJ2-3	16	TRBV5-6	CASSIGPIAARGTQYF
TRBJ2-1	14	TRBV12-3/TRBV12-4	CASSLPQGNNEQFF
TRBJ2-3	15	TRBV10-3	CAISVVAAHTDTQYF
TRBJ2-5	16	TRBV20-1	CSARADPGLGMWAQYF
TRBJ2-3	13	TRBV30	CATNSGGTDTQYF
TRBJ1-5	14	TRBV12-3/TRBV12-4	CASRHEGGYQPQHF
TRBJ1-5	13	TRBV28	CASARGLNQPQHF
TRBJ2-1	14	TRBV10-3	CAISAFGGDNEQFF
TRBJ2-5	15	TRBV14	CASSPLRGAQETQYF
TRBJ1-1	12	TRBV12-3/TRBV12-4	CASSYTAPEAFF
TRBJ1-2	14	TRBV12-3/TRBV12-4	CASRRDRINYGYTF
TRBJ2-1	12	TRBV12-3/TRBV12-4	CASSHSGEEQFF
TRBJ2-5	16	TRBV7-9	CASSLGAGVNQETQYF
TRBJ2-1	17	TRBV29-1	CSVEDPGQGAAYNEQFF
TRBJ2-1	13	TRBV27	CASSWAVYNEQFF
TRBJ2-3	14	TRBV2	CASRKDRFSDTQYF
TRBJ1-2	13	TRBV7-2	CASSFPEDYGYTF
TRBJ2-5	14	TRBV4-1	CASSPPGQEETQYF
TRBJ1-1	16	TRBV7-2	CASSLDTNIFNTEAFF
TRBJ1-1	14	TRBV15	CATSRDQVNTEAFF
TRBJ1-3	14	TRBV21-1	CASFPGPRQNAIYF
TRBJ1-2	14	TRBV11-1	CASSFAPDSYGYTF
TRBJ2-1	14	TRBV10-3	CAIGTGTGGFEQFF
TRBJ2-2	13	TRBV29-1	CSVDRGSIGELFF
TRBJ2-4	14	TRBV7-2	CASSHRDRLNIQYF
TRBJ2-2	17	TRBV12-3/TRBV12-4	CASSFKGMAVNTGELFF